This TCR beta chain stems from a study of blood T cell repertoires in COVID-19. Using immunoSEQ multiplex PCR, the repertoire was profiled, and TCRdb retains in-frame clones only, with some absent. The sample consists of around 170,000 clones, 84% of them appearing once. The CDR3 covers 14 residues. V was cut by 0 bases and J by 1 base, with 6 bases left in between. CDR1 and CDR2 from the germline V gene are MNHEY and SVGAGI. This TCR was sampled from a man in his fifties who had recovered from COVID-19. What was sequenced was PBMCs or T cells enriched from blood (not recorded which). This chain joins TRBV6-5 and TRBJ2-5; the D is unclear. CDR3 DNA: TGTGCCAGCAGTTACTCGAGCCTCCAAGAGACCCAGTACTTC. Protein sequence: CASSYSSLQETQYF.